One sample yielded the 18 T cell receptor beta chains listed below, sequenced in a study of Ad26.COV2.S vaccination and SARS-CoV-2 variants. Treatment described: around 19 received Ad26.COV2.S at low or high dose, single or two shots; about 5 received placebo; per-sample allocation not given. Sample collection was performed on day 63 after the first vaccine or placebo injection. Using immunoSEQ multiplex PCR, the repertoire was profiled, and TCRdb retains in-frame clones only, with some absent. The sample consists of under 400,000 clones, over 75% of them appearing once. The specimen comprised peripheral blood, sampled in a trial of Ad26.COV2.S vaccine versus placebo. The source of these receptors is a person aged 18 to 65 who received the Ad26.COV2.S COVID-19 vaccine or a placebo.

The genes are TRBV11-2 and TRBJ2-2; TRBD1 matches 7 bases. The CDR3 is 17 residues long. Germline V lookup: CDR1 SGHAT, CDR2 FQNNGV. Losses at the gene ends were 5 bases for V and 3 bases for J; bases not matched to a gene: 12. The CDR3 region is CASSPRTTGRYTGELFF. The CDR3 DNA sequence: TGTGCCAGCAGCCCTAGAACGACAGGGAGATACACCGGGGAGCTGTTTTTT. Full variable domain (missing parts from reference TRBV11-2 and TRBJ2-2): EAGVAQSPRYKIIEKRQSVAFWCNPISGHATLYWYQQILGQGPKLLIQFQNNGVVDDSQLPKDRFSAERLKGVDSTLKIQPAKLEDSAVYLCASSPRTTGRYTGELFFGEGSRLTVL.

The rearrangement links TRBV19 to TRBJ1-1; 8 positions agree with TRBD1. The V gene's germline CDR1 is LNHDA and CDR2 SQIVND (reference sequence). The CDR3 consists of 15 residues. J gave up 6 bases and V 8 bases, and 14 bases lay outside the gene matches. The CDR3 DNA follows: TGTGCCAGTGCTACAAGAAAGTCAGGGGGCCCTGAAGCTTTCTTT. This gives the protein CASATRKSGGPEAFF.

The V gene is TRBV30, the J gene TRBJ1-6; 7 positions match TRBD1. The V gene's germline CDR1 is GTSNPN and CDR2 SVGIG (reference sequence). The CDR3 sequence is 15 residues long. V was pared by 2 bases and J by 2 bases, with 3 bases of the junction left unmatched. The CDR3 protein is CAWSTGTAYNSPLHF. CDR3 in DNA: TGTGCCTGGAGTACAGGGACAGCCTATAATTCACCCCTCCACTTT.

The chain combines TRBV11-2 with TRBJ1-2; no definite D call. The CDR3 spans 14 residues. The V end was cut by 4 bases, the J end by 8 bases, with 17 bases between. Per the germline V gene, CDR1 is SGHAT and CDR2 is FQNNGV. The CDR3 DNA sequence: TGTGCCAGCAGCTCAGACGGACCCTATCGAGGCTACACCTTC. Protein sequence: CASSSDGPYRGYTF.

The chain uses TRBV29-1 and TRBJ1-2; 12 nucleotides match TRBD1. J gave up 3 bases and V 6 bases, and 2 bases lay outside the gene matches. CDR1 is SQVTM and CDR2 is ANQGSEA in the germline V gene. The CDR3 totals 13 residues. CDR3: CSVGTGGDYGYTF. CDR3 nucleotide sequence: TGCAGCGTCGGGACAGGGGGCGACTATGGCTACACCTTC.

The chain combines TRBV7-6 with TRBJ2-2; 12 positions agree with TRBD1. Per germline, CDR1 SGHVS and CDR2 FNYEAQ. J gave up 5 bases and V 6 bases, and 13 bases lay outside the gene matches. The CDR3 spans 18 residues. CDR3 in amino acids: CASRRPGQGAHRTGELFF. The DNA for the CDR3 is TGTGCCAGCAGGCGTCCGGGACAGGGGGCCCACCGTACCGGGGAGCTGTTTTTT.

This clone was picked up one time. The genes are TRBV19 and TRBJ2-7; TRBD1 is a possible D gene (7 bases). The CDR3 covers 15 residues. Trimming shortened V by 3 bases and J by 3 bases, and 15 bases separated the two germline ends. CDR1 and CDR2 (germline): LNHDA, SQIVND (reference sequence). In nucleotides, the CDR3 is TGTGCCAGTAGTATGCCCGGAGGGACAGACTACGAGCAGTACTTC. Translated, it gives CASSMPGGTDYEQYF. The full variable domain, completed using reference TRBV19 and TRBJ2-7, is DGGITQSPKYLFRKEGQNVTLSCEQNLNHDAMYWYRQDPGQGLRLIYYSQIVNDFQKGDIAEGYSVSREKKESFPLTVTSAQKNPTAFYLCASSMPGGTDYEQYFGPGTRLTVT.

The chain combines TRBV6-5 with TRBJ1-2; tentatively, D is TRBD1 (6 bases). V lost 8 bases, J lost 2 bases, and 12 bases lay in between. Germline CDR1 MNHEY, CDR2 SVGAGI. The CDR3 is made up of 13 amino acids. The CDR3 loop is CASRWGGNYGYTF. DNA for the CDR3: TGTGCCAGCCGGTGGGGGGGCAACTATGGCTACACCTTC.

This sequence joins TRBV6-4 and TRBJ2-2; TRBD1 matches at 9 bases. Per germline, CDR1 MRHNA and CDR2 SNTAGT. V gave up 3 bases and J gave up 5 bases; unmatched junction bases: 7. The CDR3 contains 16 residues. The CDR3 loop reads CASSEGQGRATGELFF. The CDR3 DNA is TGTGCCAGCAGTGAAGGACAGGGGAGAGCTACCGGGGAGCTGTTTTTT.

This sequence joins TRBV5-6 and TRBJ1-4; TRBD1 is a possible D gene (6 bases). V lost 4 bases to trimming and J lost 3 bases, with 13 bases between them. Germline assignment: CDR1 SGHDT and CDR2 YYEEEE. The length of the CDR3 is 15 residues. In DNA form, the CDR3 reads TGTGCCAGCAGCGGTGACAGGTGGGCTAATGAAAAACTGTTTTTT. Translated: CASSGDRWANEKLFF.

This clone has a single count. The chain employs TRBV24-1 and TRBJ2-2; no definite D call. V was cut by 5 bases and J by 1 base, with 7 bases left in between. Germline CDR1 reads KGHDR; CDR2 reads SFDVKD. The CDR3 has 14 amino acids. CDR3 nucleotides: TGTGCCACCAGTGGTGTAGGGAACACCGGGGAGCTGTTTTTT. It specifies CATSGVGNTGELFF.

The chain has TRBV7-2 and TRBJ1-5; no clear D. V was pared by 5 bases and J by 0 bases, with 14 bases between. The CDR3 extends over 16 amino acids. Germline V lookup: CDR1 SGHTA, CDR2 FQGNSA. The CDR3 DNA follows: TGTGCCAGCAGCCCAAGGACGGGCCATAGCAATCAGCCCCAGCATTTT. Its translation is CASSPRTGHSNQPQHF.

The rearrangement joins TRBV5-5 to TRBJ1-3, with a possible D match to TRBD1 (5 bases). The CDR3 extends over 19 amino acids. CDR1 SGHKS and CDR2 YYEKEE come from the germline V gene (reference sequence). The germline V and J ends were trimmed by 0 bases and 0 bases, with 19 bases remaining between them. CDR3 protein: CASSLEVAALGGSGNTIYF. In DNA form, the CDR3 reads TGTGCCAGCAGCTTGGAAGTGGCGGCTCTGGGGGGCTCTGGAAACACCATATATTTT.

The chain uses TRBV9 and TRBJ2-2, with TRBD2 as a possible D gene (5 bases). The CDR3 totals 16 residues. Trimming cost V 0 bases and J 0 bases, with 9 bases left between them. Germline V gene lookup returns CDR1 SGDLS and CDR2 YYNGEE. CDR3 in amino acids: CASSVVRGSNTGELFF. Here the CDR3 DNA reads TGTGCCAGCAGCGTAGTCCGAGGGTCGAACACCGGGGAGCTGTTTTTT.

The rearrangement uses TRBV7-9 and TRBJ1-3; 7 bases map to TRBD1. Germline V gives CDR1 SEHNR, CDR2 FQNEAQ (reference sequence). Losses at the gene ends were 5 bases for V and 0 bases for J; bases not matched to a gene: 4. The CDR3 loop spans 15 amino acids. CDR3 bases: TGTGCCAGCAGCCGGACAGGAAGCTCTGGAAACACCATATATTTT. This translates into CASSRTGSSGNTIYF.

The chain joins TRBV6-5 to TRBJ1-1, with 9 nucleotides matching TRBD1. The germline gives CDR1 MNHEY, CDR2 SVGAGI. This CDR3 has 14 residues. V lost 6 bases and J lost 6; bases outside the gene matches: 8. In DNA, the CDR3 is TGTGCCAGCAGACCGGGACAGGGTAGTTCTGAAGCTTTCTTT. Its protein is CASRPGQGSSEAFF.

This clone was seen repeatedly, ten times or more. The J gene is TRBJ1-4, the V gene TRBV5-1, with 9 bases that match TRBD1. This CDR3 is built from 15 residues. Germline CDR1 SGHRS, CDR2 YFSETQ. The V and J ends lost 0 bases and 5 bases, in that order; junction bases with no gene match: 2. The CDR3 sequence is CASSLAGTGNEKLFF. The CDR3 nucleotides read TGCGCCAGCAGCTTGGCCGGGACAGGGAATGAAAAACTGTTTTTT.

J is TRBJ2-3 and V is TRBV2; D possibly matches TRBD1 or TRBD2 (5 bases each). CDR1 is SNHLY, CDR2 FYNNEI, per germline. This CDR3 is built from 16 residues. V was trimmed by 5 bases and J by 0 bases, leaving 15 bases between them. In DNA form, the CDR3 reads TGTGCCAGCAGTCTAAGGGACGGAGCTAGCACAGATACGCAGTATTTT. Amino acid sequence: CASSLRDGASTDTQYF.